One sample yielded the 10 T cell receptor beta chains listed below, sequenced in a study of blood T cell repertoires in COVID-19. TCRdb keeps only in-frame clones here, not all; method: immunoSEQ multiplex PCR. The sample yields fewer than 200,000 clones, around nine tenths seen once. The specimen was peripheral blood. The receptor source for this set is a woman aged 18-29 years who had recovered from COVID-19.

CDR3 nucleotides: TGTGCCAGCAGCAGAGAGGTGATAGCTAACTATGGCTACACCTTC. Translating it yields CASSREVIANYGYTF. The chain uses TRBV9 and TRBJ1-2; D call uncertain. The V end lost 4 bases, the J end lost 0 bases, and 13 bases lay between the germline ends. Germline V gene data show CDR1 as SGDLS and CDR2 as YYNGEE. This CDR3 region has 15 residues.

The rearrangement links TRBV6-5 to TRBJ1-6; 7 bases agree with TRBD1. V shed 8 bases and J 6 bases; nucleotides not matched to a gene: 4. The CDR3 runs to 13 residues. CDR1 and CDR2 from the germline V gene are MNHEY and SVGAGI. The CDR3 nucleotides are TGTGCCAGCGGGACAGACCTTAATTCACCCCTCCACTTT. Translated: CASGTDLNSPLHF.

The chain is built from TRBV19 and TRBJ2-1, with 11 bases that match TRBD2. V shed 5 bases and J 14 bases; nucleotides not matched to a gene: 17. The CDR3 has 16 amino acids. Germline V gives CDR1 LNHDA, CDR2 SQIVND (reference sequence). The CDR3 DNA is TGTGCCAGTAGTGAGTTCGGACTAGCGGGTGGGAGCGGAGAGTTCTTC. As protein: CASSEFGLAGGSGEFF.

V usage is TRBV7-8 and J usage is TRBJ2-1, with a weak D call TRBD1 (5 bases). Germline CDR1 and CDR2: SGHVS and FQNEAQ. The CDR3 contains 13 residues. V was shortened by 4 bases and J by 5 bases, with 9 bases between the two germline ends. The CDR3 DNA reads TGTGCCAGCAGCTCAGACAGAGACAATGAGCAGTTCTTC. This codes for CASSSDRDNEQFF.

This chain links TRBV21-1 with TRBJ1-5. TRBV21-1 is annotated as a pseudogene. There are 18 residues in the CDR3. Here the CDR3 reads CASSSLPGGGRGNQPQHF. CDR3 DNA sequence: TGTGCCAGCAGCAGCCTACCTGGGGGGGGCAGGGGCAATCAGCCCCAGCATTTT.

The gene calls are TRBV5-8 and TRBJ1-5, with 7 nucleotides matching TRBD1. The CDR3 consists of 15 residues. Losses at the gene ends were 4 bases for V and 5 bases for J; bases not matched to a gene: 9. The germline CDR1 and CDR2 sequences are SGHTS and YDEGEE. The CDR3, as DNA: TGTGCCAGCAGCGAAGACAGGGTTTCTTATCAGCCCCAGCATTTT. It codes for CASSEDRVSYQPQHF.

This chain uses TRBV5-8 with TRBJ2-7, with D possibly TRBD2 on 5 matching bases. V was shortened by 4 bases and J by 3 bases, with 11 bases between the two germline ends. The CDR3 is 13 residues long. From germline, CDR1 is SGHTS and CDR2 YDEGEE. The CDR3 sequence: CASSGGRLYEQYV. The CDR3 coding sequence is TGTGCCAGCAGCGGAGGACGGCTCTACGAGCAGTACGTC.

The rearrangement joins TRBV5-1 to TRBJ2-3; D is unclear. CDR3 length: 15 amino acids. Per the germline V gene, CDR1 is SGHRS and CDR2 is YFSETQ. V was pared by 0 bases and J by 0 bases, with 8 bases between. The DNA for the CDR3 is TGCGCCAGCAGCTTGGTTGGCAGAAGCACAGATACGCAGTATTTT. This translates into CASSLVGRSTDTQYF.

The rearrangement links TRBV27 to TRBJ2-2; perhaps TRBD2 as D (5 bases). The germline gives CDR1 MNHEY, CDR2 SMNVEV (reference sequence). The germline V and J ends were trimmed by 0 bases and 0 bases, with 14 bases remaining between them. The CDR3 runs to 18 residues. The CDR3 reads CASSLSVGSLANTGELFF. For the CDR3, the DNA is TGTGCCAGCAGTTTATCCGTGGGATCACTAGCGAACACCGGGGAGCTGTTTTTT.

The rearrangement joins TRBV10-3 to TRBJ1-5; 9 positions agree with TRBD1. CDR1 is ENHRY and CDR2 is SYGVKD in the germline V gene. The CDR3 extends over 14 amino acids. The ends lost 2 bases at V and 7 bases at J; junction bases unmatched: 3. The CDR3 reads CAISERTGEQPQHF. In DNA form, the CDR3 reads TGTGCCATCAGTGAGAGGACAGGGGAACAGCCCCAGCATTTT.